This T cell receptor beta chain was sequenced in a study of T cells after posttransplantation cyclophosphamide. Busulfan-fludarabine conditioning, marrow transplant, and cyclophosphamide on days +3 and +4 were administered. Sequencing was performed with immunoSEQ multiplex PCR; in TCRdb, only in-frame clones are kept and a portion is missing. Of just under 20,000 clones detected, roughly 87% appear once; the ten largest clones hold approximately 7.4%. Regarding the study as a whole: Recipient CMV seropositivity and CMV reactivation strongly tracked TRB clonality. Tissue-infiltrating T cells from skin or gut overlapped little with blood T cells. Donor-recipient repertoire similarity was low at 1-2 months, rising over year one.

Note on this clone: The antigen is unknown.

The CDR3 sequence is 16 residues long. The V gene end was trimmed by 3 bases and the J gene end by 5 bases; junction bases not matched to a gene: 6. CDR1 and CDR2 (germline): MNHEY, SMNVEV (reference sequence). V usage is TRBV27 and J usage is TRBJ2-4; TRBD2 matches at 11 bases. The source is a female patient between 40 and 55 years old who received an allogeneic stem cell transplant from a related donor, was CMV-positive, and had no GVHD. Some T cells may have originated in the graft donor. Sequenced material: PBMCs, taken after allogeneic stem cell transplant with posttransplant cyclophosphamide. The CDR3 protein is CASSFIAGGPENIQYF. The CDR3 DNA reads as TGTGCCAGCAGTTTTATAGCGGGAGGGCCTGAAAACATTCAGTACTTC.